The clone carrying this T cell receptor (beta chain) is a singleton in its sample. Antigen unknown. PCR involved 60 Vbeta and 13 Jbeta primers. Libraries were prepared by immunoSEQ multiplex PCR; TCRdb keeps only in-frame clonotypes and omits some of them. The profile shows around 50,000 clones, around 62% of them singletons. CDR3 size: 16 residues. Germline V gene data show CDR1 as ENHRY and CDR2 as SYGVKD. This sample is part of a study of cytomegalovirus exposure and HLA in healthy donors. Background on the study: Within the Caucasian-associated ancestry cluster were around four fifths of the approximately 370 genotyped donors. Overall study results and limits: The authors reported that TCR beta sequences could predict HLA-A and HLA-B alleles. These predictions were accurate for most subjects in the first cohort. Cytomegalovirus association was listed for about 150 TCR beta chains. V- and J-gene trimming of TCR beta was linked (in a later analysis) to a missense DCLRE1C variant.

V usage is TRBV10-3 and J usage is TRBJ2-5, with TRBD2 matching over 7 bases. The J call may not be correct, given that the DNA end is closer to TRBJ2-7. This receptor was obtained from a human donor in good health. Sequenced material: PBMCs. The CDR3 DNA reads as TGTGCCATCAGTGAGTCCCATAGGACTAGGGGCTACGAGCAGTACTTC. As protein: CAISESHRTRGYEQYF.